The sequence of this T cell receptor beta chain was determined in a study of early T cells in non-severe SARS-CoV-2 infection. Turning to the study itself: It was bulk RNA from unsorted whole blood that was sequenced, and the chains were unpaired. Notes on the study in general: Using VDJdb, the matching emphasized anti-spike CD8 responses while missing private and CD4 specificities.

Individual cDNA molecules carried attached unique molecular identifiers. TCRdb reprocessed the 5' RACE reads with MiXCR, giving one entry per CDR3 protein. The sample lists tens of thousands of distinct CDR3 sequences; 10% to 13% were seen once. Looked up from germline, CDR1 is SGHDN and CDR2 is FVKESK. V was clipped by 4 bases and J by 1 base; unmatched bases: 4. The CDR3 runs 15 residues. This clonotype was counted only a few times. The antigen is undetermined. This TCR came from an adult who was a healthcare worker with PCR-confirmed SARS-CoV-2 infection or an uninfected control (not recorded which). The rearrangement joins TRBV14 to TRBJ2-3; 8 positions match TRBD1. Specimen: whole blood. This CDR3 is CASSLTGQGTDTQYF. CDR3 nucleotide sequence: TGTGCCAGCAGCCTAACGGGACAGGGCACAGATACGCAGTATTTT.